The 6 T cell receptor beta chains below come from one sample, sequenced in a study of regulatory T cells in long-lasting Graves disease. Assembly of TCR beta libraries relied on iRepertoire HTBI primers together with Arm-PCR of CDR3 regions. In TCRdb, the multiplex PCR reads were re-called with MiXCR into one record per CDR3 protein. Among about 430,000 distinct CDR3 sequences, 20% to 25% were seen once, and the ten largest hold roughly an eighth. The time point: persistent/refractory GD, antithyroid drugs over 5 years with positive TRAb. PBMC-extracted RNA yielded the TCR library. Sequencing used peripheral blood mononuclear cells (PBMCs), obtained when the disease was refractory, from a patient treated with antithyroid drugs. Receptors originate from a female donor with Graves disease.

CDR3 residues: CASSLRSASFGEKLFF. The CDR3 DNA reads as TGTGCCAGCAGCTTGCGTTCAGCGTCCTTTGGTGAAAAACTGTTTTTT. The chain is built from TRBV5-6 and TRBJ1-4; D is unresolved. V was clipped by 1 base and J by 7 bases, with 17 bases between them. This CDR3 has 16 amino acids. Per the germline V gene, CDR1 is SGHDT and CDR2 is YYEEEE.

This clonotype was detected many times. The CDR3 DNA is TGTGCCAGCAGTTTACTCAAGGGACAGGGGGCATACACTGAAGCTTTCTTT. Translated, it gives CASSLLKGQGAYTEAFF. This chain connects TRBV12-3 or TRBV12-4 to TRBJ1-1, with TRBD1 matching 12 bases. The junction had 7 bases not matched to a gene; V was cut back by 2 bases and J by 3 bases. There are 17 residues in the CDR3.

Concerning this clonotype itself: This CDR3 fails to terminate in the conserved phenylalanine or tryptophan, so it likely reflects a read error. The chain couples TRBV7-2 to TRBJ2-3; 7 bases align to TRBD2. The CDR3 consists of 15 residues. Germline CDR1 is SGHTA and CDR2 is FQGNSA. V lost 6 bases to trimming and J lost 2 bases; unmatched junction nucleotides: 8. CDR3 residues: CASRRTSVFTDTQYL. In DNA form, the CDR3 reads TGTGCCAGCAGGCGCACTAGCGTCTTCACAGATACGCAGTATCTT.

J is TRBJ2-7 and V is TRBV20-1, with D tentatively TRBD1 (6 bases). The V end was cut by 7 bases, the J end by 7 bases, with 14 bases between. Per germline, CDR1 DFQATT and CDR2 SNEGSKA (reference sequence). This CDR3 is built from 11 residues. CDR3: CSVRTVDEQYF. The CDR3 DNA follows: TGCAGTGTTCGGACAGTGGATGAGCAGTACTTC.

The V call is TRBV4-1, the J call TRBJ2-5; D is possibly TRBD1 (5 bases). The CDR3 runs 15 residues. Germline V gives CDR1 MGHRA, CDR2 YSYEKL. The V and J ends lost 3 bases and 2 bases respectively, with 13 bases between them. The CDR3 protein is CASSHGDRDQETQYF. The CDR3, as DNA: TGCGCCAGCAGCCACGGCGACAGAGATCAAGAGACCCAGTACTTC.

The gene calls are TRBV7-3 and TRBJ2-1, with D hard to call. The CDR3 is 14 residues long. V was clipped by 5 bases and J by 4 bases, with 12 bases between them. The germline CDR1 and CDR2 sequences are SGHTA and FQGTGA. The CDR3 coding sequence is TGTGCCAGCAGCCCCGGCAGCGAGTACAATGAGCAGTTCTTC. Encoded protein: CASSPGSEYNEQFF.